The TCR beta chain described here comes from a study of shared clonotypes between healthy human individuals. Assay: immunoSEQ multiplex PCR; the TCRdb copy retains only in-frame clones and omits some. The data hold some 1,900,000 clones, with about 95% observed a single time. CD8 cells classed as naive were CD45RO-negative and positively selected for CCR7, excluding terminally differentiated effector memory CD45RA+ cells. The sequencing sample was made of naive CD8+ T cells sorted from blood. The origin of this receptor is a man aged 18 to 29 in good health.

DNA for the CDR3: TGCGCCAGCAGCTCACACCAGACAGGAATTACCTACGAGCAGTACTTC. Translating gives CASSSHQTGITYEQYF. The chain couples TRBV5-1 to TRBJ2-7; D may be TRBD1 (6 bases). Trimming shortened V by 3 bases and J by 2 bases, and 18 bases separated the two germline ends. CDR1 and CDR2 (germline): SGHRS, YFSETQ. The CDR3 consists of 16 residues.